This T cell receptor beta chain was observed in a study of blood T cell repertoires in COVID-19. About the study: Both acute and convalescent COVID-19 samples were obtained from the United States, Italy and Spain. PBMCs, B-cell-depleted T cells, or T cells were the source of the cDNA or gDNA that made up the material.

Trimming left V 0 bases short and J 2 bases short, with 6 bases between. Germline assignment: CDR1 SGHRS and CDR2 YFSETQ. The CDR3 contains 14 residues. Original methodology: For nucleated cells, counts were estimated from reference gene primer amplification. Produced via immunoSEQ multiplex PCR; TCRdb's table is partial and in-frame only. From that table come the V and J calls and clone size; the DNA was used to work out D and trimming. The sample holds 190,000 or so clones, almost 90% seen once. The chain has TRBV5-1 and TRBJ1-3; D may be TRBD1 (5 bases). The clonotype was recovered from a man aged 50 to 59 with acute or convalescent COVID-19. Sequencing used peripheral blood. CDR3: CASSLGTTGNTIYF. For the CDR3, the DNA is TGCGCCAGCAGCTTGGGGACAACTGGAAACACCATATATTTT. Using reference TRBV5-1 and TRBJ1-3 for the parts outside the CDR3, the full variable domain is KAGVTQTPRYLIKTRGQQVTLSCSPISGHRSVSWYQQTPGQGLQFLFEYFSETQRNKGNFPGRFSGRQFSNSRSEMNVSTLELGDSALYLCASSLGTTGNTIYFGEGSWLTVV.